Shown below are 28 T cell receptor beta chains from a single sample sequenced in a study of CD8+CD57+ T cells in acquired aplastic anemia. The authors sequenced patients whose flow cytometry had shown CD8+CD57+ cell expansion. Profiling of TCR beta VDJ combinations and CDR3 sequences used genomic DNA as template. TCRdb analysed the reads with MiXCR anew, one entry per CDR3 protein. Here the sample spans about 98,000 distinct CDR3 sequences, less than 75% being singletons. Sequenced: sorted CD4+, CD8+, or CD8+CD57+ T cells (not recorded which) from PBMCs. Receptor source: a human donor with aplastic anemia.

This clonotype appeared a single time. The chain joins TRBV7-9 to TRBJ1-5, with 7 bases matching TRBD1. Unmatched junction bases numbered 5, after V lost 4 bases and J lost 5 bases. The CDR3 runs to 14 residues. CDR1 and CDR2 (germline): SEHNR, FQNEAQ (reference sequence). The CDR3 DNA is TGTGCCAGCAGCTCGACAGGGAGGGATCAGCCCCAGCATTTT. The encoded protein is CASSSTGRDQPQHF. The full variable domain, its missing parts supplied by reference TRBV7-9 and TRBJ1-5, is DTGVSQNPRHKITKRGQNVTFRCDPISEHNRLYWYRQTLGQGPEFLTYFQNEAQLEKSRLLSDRFSAERPKGSFSTLEIQRTEQGDSAMYLCASSSTGRDQPQHFGDGTRLSIL.

This clonotype was seen many times. This chain joins TRBV12-3 or TRBV12-4 and TRBJ2-7; possibly TRBD1 for D (5 bases). The CDR3 contains 14 residues. The germline V and J ends were trimmed by 0 bases and 2 bases, with 8 bases remaining between them. The CDR3 protein is CASSLARAAYEQYF. In DNA, the CDR3 is TGTGCCAGCAGTTTAGCCAGGGCAGCCTACGAGCAGTACTTC.

This clonotype has just a few counts. V gene TRBV2 combines with J gene TRBJ2-7; the D gene is possibly TRBD1 (5 bases). The CDR3 length is 15 residues. V was pared by 7 bases and J by 0 bases, with 16 bases between. Germline CDR1 reads SNHLY; CDR2 reads FYNNEI. CDR3 in DNA: TGTGCCAGCATATCTTGGACACTTAGCTCCTACGAGCAGTACTTC. Translating gives CASISWTLSSYEQYF.

The chain links TRBV5-1 to TRBJ2-1; weak D call: TRBD2 (5 bases). Germline V gene sequence: CDR1 SGHRS, CDR2 YFSETQ. The CDR3 spans 14 residues. The V gene lost 4 bases and the J gene lost 7 bases, with 15 bases spanning the gap. The CDR3 sequence: CASSQVSAVNEQFF. CDR3 nucleotide sequence: TGCGCCAGCAGCCAAGTTTCAGCGGTAAATGAGCAGTTCTTC.

This clonotype showed up many times. This chain connects TRBV27 to TRBJ1-1; TRBD1 matches at 7 bases. The CDR3 consists of 14 residues. Germline CDR1 reads MNHEY; CDR2 reads SMNVEV (reference sequence). Losses at the gene ends were 5 bases for V and 5 bases for J; bases not matched to a gene: 8. CDR3 in DNA: TGTGCCAGCAGTAGGGCAGGGGGTCGAACTGAAGCTTTCTTT. This sequence encodes CASSRAGGRTEAFF.

This chain joins TRBV20-1 and TRBJ2-3; 9 bases line up with TRBD2. This CDR3 contains 18 residues. CDR1 DFQATT and CDR2 SNEGSKA come from the germline V gene (reference sequence). The V gene end was trimmed by 0 bases and the J gene end by 3 bases; junction bases not matched to a gene: 13. The CDR3 DNA reads TGCAGTGCTAGAGATCCCCCCGTTAGCGGGAGCGGAACAGATACGCAGTATTTT. Amino acids: CSARDPPVSGSGTDTQYF.

The chain recombines TRBV20-1 with TRBJ2-5; TRBD1 might be the D (5 bases). The length of the CDR3 is 16 residues. V was clipped by 0 bases and J by 4 bases, with 18 bases between them. Germline V lookup: CDR1 DFQATT, CDR2 SNEGSKA (reference sequence). CDR3 coding DNA: TGCAGTGCTAGAGATTCATTGACGGACACCGCAGAGACCCAGTACTTC. It is translated as CSARDSLTDTAETQYF.

The rearrangement links TRBV7-9 to TRBJ2-6; D not resolved. CDR3 length: 14 amino acids. The germline CDR1 and CDR2 sequences are SEHNR and FQNEAQ (reference sequence). Trimming removed 5 bases at V and 0 bases at J, with 5 bases between. CDR3 coding DNA: TGTGCCAGCAGCCCAAGCTCTGGGGCCAACGTCCTGACTTTC. This sequence encodes CASSPSSGANVLTF.

The V call is TRBV6-5, the J call TRBJ1-1; TRBD1 agrees at 7 bases. The CDR3 spans 14 residues. V was pared by 4 bases and J by 0 bases, with 2 bases of the junction left unmatched. Germline CDR1 MNHEY, CDR2 SVGAGI. This CDR3 is CASSFGQVNTEAFF. For the CDR3, the DNA is TGTGCCAGCAGTTTTGGACAGGTGAACACTGAAGCTTTCTTT.

Written as DNA, the CDR3 is TGCGCCAGCAGCTTGGACTACGAGCAGTACTTC. Protein product: CASSLDYEQYF. The V call is TRBV5-1, the J call TRBJ2-7; unclear D gene. Germline V gives CDR1 SGHRS, CDR2 YFSETQ. The V end was cut by 0 bases, the J end by 3 bases, with 1 base between. The CDR3 totals 11 residues.

The V gene is TRBV6-4, the J gene TRBJ1-5; TRBD1 matches at 10 bases. Losses at the gene ends were 4 bases for V and 0 bases for J; bases not matched to a gene: 12. Germline values: CDR1 MRHNA, CDR2 SNTAGT. The CDR3 is 19 residues long. Written as DNA, the CDR3 is TGTGCCAGCAGTGGCTACGGAACCGGGACAGGGGCTAGCAATCAGCCCCAGCATTTT. This translates into CASSGYGTGTGASNQPQHF.

Regarding this clonotype: A junction end diverges from the germline sequence, so it may reflect a read error. The chain links TRBV27 to TRBJ2-5; D is ambiguous. Germline V gives CDR1 MNHEY, CDR2 SMNVEV (reference sequence). The CDR3 extends over 14 amino acids. The CDR3 reads CASSLSGIQETQYF. As DNA, the CDR3 is TGTGCCAGCAGTCTATCAGGAATCCAAGAGACCCAGTACTTC.

This clonotype appeared once. The V call is TRBV20-1, the J call TRBJ2-7, with D possibly being TRBD2 (6 bases). The CDR3 has 11 residues. Trimming removed 1 base from V and 9 bases from J, with 10 bases in between. Per the germline V gene, CDR1 is DFQATT and CDR2 is SNEGSKA (reference sequence). CDR3 in DNA: TGCAGTGCTAGAGCGGGAGACCGGCAGTACTTC. This encodes CSARAGDRQYF.

The rearrangement uses TRBV7-9 and TRBJ1-5; possibly TRBD1 for D (5 bases). V shed 3 bases and J shed 4 bases, with 10 bases lying between them. The CDR3 loop spans 14 amino acids. Germline loops: CDR1 SEHNR, CDR2 FQNEAQ (reference sequence). The CDR3 loop reads CASSFGAANQPQHF. CDR3 nucleotide sequence: TGTGCCAGCAGCTTCGGGGCAGCTAATCAGCCCCAGCATTTT. Supplemented by reference TRBV7-9 and TRBJ1-5, the full variable domain reads DTGVSQNPRHKITKRGQNVTFRCDPISEHNRLYWYRQTLGQGPEFLTYFQNEAQLEKSRLLSDRFSAERPKGSFSTLEIQRTEQGDSAMYLCASSFGAANQPQHFGDGTRLSIL.

V gene TRBV14 combines with J gene TRBJ1-5; unclear D gene. Trimming stripped 1 base from V and 0 bases from J, with 4 bases between. This CDR3 contains 14 residues. Germline V gene sequence: CDR1 SGHDN, CDR2 FVKESK. The CDR3 loop reads CASSQGYSNQPQHF. The CDR3 nucleotides read TGTGCCAGCAGCCAAGGATATAGCAATCAGCCCCAGCATTTT. Full variable domain (remainder filled in from reference TRBV14 and TRBJ1-5): EAGVTQFPSHSVIEKGQTVTLRCDPISGHDNLYWYRRVMGKEIKFLLHFVKESKQDESGMPNNRFLAERTGGTYSTLKVQPAELEDSGVYFCASSQGYSNQPQHFGDGTRLSIL.

In DNA form, the CDR3 reads TGCAGCGTTCGGTCAGCTAGCTCCTACGAGCAGTTCTTC. The encoded protein is CSVRSASSYEQFF. The chain couples TRBV29-1 to TRBJ2-7, with D tentatively TRBD2 (5 bases). The J call may be faulty, since TRBJ2-1 better matches the DNA end. Germline V gene data show CDR1 as SQVTM and CDR2 as ANQGSEA. The CDR3 runs to 13 residues.

The chain couples TRBV2 to TRBJ2-3; the match to TRBD2 covers 10 bases. Germline V gene sequence: CDR1 SNHLY, CDR2 FYNNEI. The V segment lost 10 bases and the J segment 0 bases; nucleotides outside the gene matches: 4. The CDR3 covers 14 residues. This CDR3 is CAIKGLASTDTQYF. For the CDR3, the DNA is TGTGCCATTAAGGGACTAGCGAGCACAGATACGCAGTATTTT. Filled out from reference TRBV2 and TRBJ2-3, the complete variable domain reads EPEVTQTPSHQVTQMGQEVILRCVPISNHLYFYWYRQILGQKVEFLVSFYNNEISEKSEIFDDQFSVERPDGSNFTLKIRSTKLEDSAMYFCAIKGLASTDTQYFGPGTRLTVL.

As concerns this clonotype: Mismatch with germline at one junction end may stem from a read error. The genes are TRBV2 and TRBJ2-7, with TRBD2 matching 9 bases. Germline loops: CDR1 SNHLY, CDR2 FYNNEI. The CDR3 contains 15 residues. The CDR3 sequence: CASSEMAGGPYERYF. CDR3 DNA sequence: TGTGCCAGCAGTGAAATGGCGGGAGGGCCCTACGAGCGGTACTTC.

Turning to this clonotype: At one of its ends the junction is not consistent with the germline gene, which may arise from a read error. The chain is built from TRBV29-1 and TRBJ1-1; D unclear. CDR1 is SQVTM and CDR2 is ANQGSEA in the germline V gene. CDR3 size: 16 residues. The CDR3, as DNA: TGCAGCGTTGAACCTCGGCCGACGTACATGAACACTGAAACTTTCTTT. Its translation: CSVEPRPTYMNTETFF. Full variable domain (outside the CDR3, taken from reference TRBV29-1 and TRBJ1-1): SAVISQKPSRDICQRGTSLTIQCQVDSQVTMMFWYRQQPGQSLTLIATANQGSEATYESGFVIDKFPISRPNLTFSTLTVSNMSPEDSSIYLCSVEPRPTYMNTETFFGQGTRLTVV.

This sequence joins TRBV20-1 and TRBJ2-5; 12 bases are shared with TRBD2. Germline V CDR1 and CDR2: DFQATT, SNEGSKA (reference sequence). CDR3 length equals 15 residues. V was pared by 2 bases and J by 2 bases, with 3 bases of the junction left unmatched. For the CDR3, the DNA is TGCAGTGCTAGACGACTAGCGGGAGCTCAAGAGACCCAGTACTTC. This sequence encodes CSARRLAGAQETQYF.

The chain employs TRBV5-4 and TRBJ2-5, with 14 bases aligning to TRBD2. The CDR3 sequence is 16 residues long. Germline V gene sequence: CDR1 SGHNT, CDR2 YYREEE (reference sequence). V lost 4 bases, J lost 1 base, and 3 bases stayed unmatched. The CDR3 nucleotides read TGTGCCAGCAGCGGGACTAGCGGGAGATTCCAAGAGACCCAGTACTTC. This translates into CASSGTSGRFQETQYF. Based on the CDR3 plus reference TRBV5-4 and TRBJ2-5, the full variable domain is ETGVTQSPTHLIKTRGQQVTLRCSSQSGHNTVSWYQQALGQGPQFIFQYYREEENGRGNFPPRFSGLQFPNYSSELNVNALELDDSALYLCASSGTSGRFQETQYFGPGTRLLVL.

This clonotype was detected many times. CDR3 protein: CASSPPGFSRMNTEAFF. The CDR3, as DNA: TGTGCCAGCAGTCCGCCGGGATTTAGTAGGATGAACACTGAAGCTTTCTTT. V and J are TRBV12-3 or TRBV12-4 and TRBJ1-1, with D uncertain. The CDR3 spans 17 residues. Between the trimmed V and J ends, which lost 5 bases and 0 bases, there was a span of 19 bases.

At least ten counts were recorded for this clonotype. CDR3 in amino acids: CASSFGGEAFF. CDR3 DNA sequence: TGCGCCAGCAGCTTCGGTGGAGAAGCTTTCTTT. The gene calls are TRBV5-1 and TRBJ1-1; D call uncertain. The V gene lost 2 bases and the J gene lost 8 bases, with 7 bases spanning the gap. Germline assignment: CDR1 SGHRS and CDR2 YFSETQ. This CDR3 spans 11 amino acids.

This chain joins TRBV6-6 and TRBJ2-2, with a possible D match to TRBD2 (6 bases). CDR1 and CDR2 (germline): MNHNY, SVGAGI (reference sequence). The V end lost 5 bases, the J end lost 3 bases, and 10 bases lay between the germline ends. The CDR3 has 14 amino acids. CDR3 sequence (DNA): TGTGCCAGCAGTGGGACTGGGCACACCGGGGAGCTGTTTTTT. This gives the protein CASSGTGHTGELFF.

This chain joins TRBV6-4 and TRBJ2-2, with 10 bases identical to TRBD2. With 5 bases clipped from V and 2 bases from J, the junction kept 5 bases outside the gene matches. Germline CDR1 and CDR2: MRHNA and SNTAGT. The CDR3 covers 16 residues. CDR3: CASSPGLAENTGELFF. The CDR3 nucleotides read TGTGCCAGCAGTCCCGGACTAGCGGAAAACACCGGGGAGCTGTTTTTT.

J is TRBJ1-1 and V is TRBV7-3; D remains ambiguous. Per germline, CDR1 SGHTA and CDR2 FQGTGA. Between the trimmed V and J ends, which lost 2 bases and 0 bases, there was a span of 4 bases. CDR3 size: 13 residues. The CDR3 reads CASSLQMNTEAFF. CDR3 DNA: TGTGCCAGCAGCTTACAGATGAACACTGAAGCTTTCTTT.

The CDR3 bases are TGCAGCGCGGAAAAATCAGAGACCCAGTACTTC. This codes for CSAEKSETQYF. The V gene is TRBV20-1, the J gene TRBJ2-5; D not certain. This CDR3 spans 11 amino acids. CDR1 and CDR2 (germline): DFQATT, SNEGSKA (reference sequence).

V and J are TRBV11-3 and TRBJ2-7; the D call may be TRBD1 or TRBD2 (5 bases each). Between the trimmed V and J ends, which lost 5 bases and 3 bases, there was a span of 17 bases. CDR1 is SGHNT, CDR2 YENEEA, per germline. This CDR3 has 15 amino acids. CDR3 DNA sequence: TGTGCCAGCAGCCCGGGGACCAGCGGCTACTACGAGCAGTACTTC. Its translation is CASSPGTSGYYEQYF.